The clone carrying this T cell receptor beta chain occurred once. The data are from a study of blood T cell repertoires in COVID-19. The protocol was immunoSEQ multiplex PCR, while the TCRdb copy is restricted to in-frame clones and leaves out a portion. The data contain approximately 220,000 clones, just under 90% of them seen just once; the ten biggest clones take up about 1.2%. Cohort 3 donors counted as recovered after two negative PCRs, clearance, or resolved symptoms. The source of this sequence is a man aged 25 to 45 who had recovered from COVID-19. Sequences were obtained from PBMCs or T cells enriched from blood (not recorded which).

CDR3 loop: CASSGLEQYF. The DNA of the CDR3 is TGTGCCAGCAGTGGGCTTGAGCAGTACTTC. This chain joins TRBV7-8 and TRBJ2-7; D gene unclear. From germline, CDR1 is SGHVS and CDR2 FQNEAQ. Trimming cost V 6 bases and J 7 bases, with 7 bases left between them. The CDR3 extends over 10 amino acids.